These 13 T cell receptor beta chains originate from one sample sequenced in a study of cytomegalovirus exposure and HLA in healthy donors. Primers for the PCR totalled 60 Vbeta and 13 Jbeta. This table comes from immunoSEQ multiplex PCR, and its TCRdb copy is limited to in-frame clones, with some not included. Of 90,000 to 120,000 clones in the sample, around 78% were seen once. The specimen was PBMCs. The receptors stem from a man aged 25 to 40 in good health and CMV-seronegative.

The chain links TRBV5-1 to TRBJ2-3; 10 bases fit TRBD2. Germline assignment: CDR1 SGHRS and CDR2 YFSETQ. There are 16 residues in the CDR3. V lost 5 bases, J lost 0 bases, and 6 bases stayed unmatched. DNA of the CDR3: TGCGCCAGCAGACCCGGACTAGCGGAGAGCACAGATACGCAGTATTTT. Its translation: CASRPGLAESTDTQYF.

This chain links TRBV15 with TRBJ1-5; D unresolved. V dropped 5 bases and J dropped 5 bases, with 13 bases sitting between them. Germline lookup yields CDR1 LNHNV and CDR2 YYDKDF (reference sequence). The CDR3 has 14 residues. The CDR3 sequence: CATSYSGPHQPQHF. The CDR3 DNA sequence: TGTGCCACCAGCTACAGCGGGCCCCATCAGCCCCAGCATTTT.

The rearrangement joins TRBV29-1 to TRBJ2-1; 9 positions match TRBD2. The V gene end was trimmed by 0 bases and the J gene end by 5 bases; junction bases not matched to a gene: 5. CDR3 length: 15 residues. The germline gives CDR1 SQVTM, CDR2 ANQGSEA. DNA of the CDR3: TGCAGCGTTGAAGATTGGCGGGAGGGCCACAATGAGCAGTTCTTC. Amino acid sequence: CSVEDWREGHNEQFF.

The chain links TRBV27 to TRBJ1-2; D ambiguous. V dropped 0 bases and J dropped 0 bases, with 14 bases sitting between them. CDR3 size: 17 residues. Germline assignment: CDR1 MNHEY and CDR2 SMNVEV (reference sequence). The chain's CDR3 is CASSLSRRGVTNYGYTF. CDR3 nucleotide sequence: TGTGCCAGCAGTTTATCAAGGCGGGGAGTGACTAACTATGGCTACACCTTC.

This rearrangement joins TRBV30 to TRBJ2-7; TRBD2 matches at 11 bases. The junction had 2 bases not matched to a gene; V was cut back by 2 bases and J by 2 bases. The CDR3 contains 14 residues. Per germline, CDR1 GTSNPN and CDR2 SVGIG (reference sequence). In nucleotides, the CDR3 is TGTGCCTGGAGTCCACTAGCGGGGGCCTACGAGCAGTACTTC. This codes for CAWSPLAGAYEQYF.

This clone was seen only a few times. The rearrangement uses TRBV28 and TRBJ2-1, with TRBD1 matching 11 bases. This CDR3 contains 22 residues. V gave up 9 bases and J gave up 4 bases; unmatched junction bases: 29. Germline CDR1 MDHEN, CDR2 SYDVKM. CDR3 in DNA: TGTGCCAGGGGGTGGTCCGGGACAGGGGGTTTTTTGGGGACCAGGATATACAATGAGCAGTTCTTC. Residues: CARGWSGTGGFLGTRIYNEQFF.

This rearrangement joins TRBV19 to TRBJ1-2; D ambiguous. Germline assignment: CDR1 LNHDA and CDR2 SQIVND (reference sequence). The length of the CDR3 is 13 residues. Trimming cost V 1 base and J 4 bases, with 7 bases left between them. In DNA, the CDR3 is TGTGCCAGTAGTATAGCAGCGGTCTATGGCTACACCTTC. This translates into CASSIAAVYGYTF.

The genes are TRBV6-1 and TRBJ2-2; D remains unclear. V dropped 2 bases and J dropped 8 bases, with 12 bases sitting between them. The CDR3 runs to 14 residues. CDR1 is MNHNS, CDR2 SASEGT, per germline. CDR3 in DNA: TGTGCCAGCAGTGAACCACAGAAATTAGGGGAGCTGTTTTTT. Protein sequence: CASSEPQKLGELFF.

This rearrangement joins TRBV9 to TRBJ1-6; D is undetermined. V was shortened by 4 bases and J by 4 bases, with 12 bases between the two germline ends. CDR1 is SGDLS and CDR2 is YYNGEE in the germline V gene. The CDR3 extends over 15 amino acids. CDR3 region: CASSSPGLYNSPLHF. CDR3 coding DNA: TGTGCCAGCAGCTCCCCAGGCCTATATAATTCACCCCTCCACTTT.

This sequence joins TRBV4-1 and TRBJ2-7; D gene ambiguous. The CDR3 runs 16 residues. The V end was cut by 5 bases, the J end by 0 bases, with 17 bases between. Germline CDR1 is MGHRA and CDR2 is YSYEKL. The CDR3 region has the DNA TGCGCCAGCAGCGTACTGATGGCAGGTATCTCCTACGAGCAGTACTTC. It codes for CASSVLMAGISYEQYF.

The chain uses TRBV5-1 and TRBJ1-4; 7 bases fit TRBD1. In germline, CDR1 is SGHRS, CDR2 YFSETQ. Germline trimming cut 0 bases from V and 10 bases from J; bases unmatched to any gene: 6. This CDR3 has 14 amino acids. CDR3: CASSLGQGEGKLFF. In DNA form, the CDR3 reads TGCGCCAGCAGCTTGGGACAGGGCGAGGGAAAACTGTTTTTT.

The chain is built from TRBV2 and TRBJ1-6, with D uncertain. The CDR3 consists of 15 residues. CDR1 and CDR2 (germline): SNHLY, FYNNEI. V lost 5 bases and J lost 0, with 8 bases in between. The CDR3 DNA reads as TGTGCCAGCAGTAGTATGAGCTCCTATAATTCACCCCTCCACTTT. It encodes CASSSMSSYNSPLHF.

This clone was detected once. The chain recombines TRBV18 with TRBJ2-1; perhaps TRBD2 as D (6 bases). Germline CDR1 and CDR2: KGHSH and LQKENI. V shed 4 bases and J shed 4 bases, with 20 bases lying between them. The CDR3 is made up of 17 amino acids. The CDR3 here is CASSLSPAGTYYNEQFF. For the CDR3, the DNA is TGTGCCAGCTCACTATCCCCGGCAGGGACTTATTACAATGAGCAGTTCTTC.